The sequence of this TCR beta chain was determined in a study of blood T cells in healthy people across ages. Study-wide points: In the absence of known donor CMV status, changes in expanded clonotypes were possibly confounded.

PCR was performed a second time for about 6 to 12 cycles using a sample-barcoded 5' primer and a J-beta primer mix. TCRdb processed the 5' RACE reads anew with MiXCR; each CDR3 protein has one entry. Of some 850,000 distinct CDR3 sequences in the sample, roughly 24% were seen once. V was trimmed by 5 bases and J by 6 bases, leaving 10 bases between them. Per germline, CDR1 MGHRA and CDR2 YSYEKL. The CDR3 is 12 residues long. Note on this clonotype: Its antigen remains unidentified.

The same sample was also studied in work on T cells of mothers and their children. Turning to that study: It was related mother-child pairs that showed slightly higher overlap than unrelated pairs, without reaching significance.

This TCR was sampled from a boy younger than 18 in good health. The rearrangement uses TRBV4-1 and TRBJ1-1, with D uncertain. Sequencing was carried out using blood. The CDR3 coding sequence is TGCGCCAGCAGCAGCCACACGGCTGAAGCTTTCTTT. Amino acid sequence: CASSSHTAEAFF.